These T cell receptor beta chains were read from a single sample in a study of cytomegalovirus exposure and HLA in healthy donors. Profiling relied on immunoSEQ multiplex PCR, and the TCRdb table lists in-frame clones only, not all of them. The sample shows some 150,000 clones, around 80% of them seen only once. The source material was PBMCs. The receptors were sampled from a young man in good health and CMV-seropositive. The CDR3 runs from the conserved cysteine through the conserved F or W. A D gene is named only where the DNA matches it firmly. Clone size appears in some rows only: once, few, many, or a class for an expanded clone.

CDR3 DNA,CDR3 protein,D gene,clone size,V gene,J gene
TGTGCCACCAGCAGAGTTAGGATCACGACTAGCGGACACAATGAGCAGTTCTTC,CATSRVRITTSGHNEQFF,TRBD2,NA,TRBV15,TRBJ2-1
TGTGCCAGCAGCCCAGATGCAACTAATGAAAAACTGTTTTTT,CASSPDATNEKLFF,NA,NA,TRBV6-1,TRBJ1-4
TGTGCCAGCAGTTGGACCGGGACAGGGATCATCGGGGAGCTGTTTTTT,CASSWTGTGIIGELFF,TRBD1,NA,TRBV27,TRBJ2-2
TGTGCCAGCAGCCCTGGACAGGGGGCCACTGAAGCTTTCTTT,CASSPGQGATEAFF,TRBD1,NA,TRBV7-6,TRBJ1-1
TGTGCCAGCACCGCAGACAGATTGAACACTGAAGCTTTCTTT,CASTADRLNTEAFF,NA,few,TRBV7-9,TRBJ1-1
TGTGCCAGTAGCTCATCCCAGGGGGCGGGTCAGCCCCAGCATTTT,CASSSSQGAGQPQHF,TRBD1,NA,TRBV19,TRBJ1-5
TGCGCCAGCAGCTTCGAGGGGGTGGGGCAGTTCTTC,CASSFEGVGQFF,NA,NA,TRBV5-1,TRBJ2-1
TGTGCCAGCAGCGTAGGAGAGCGGGAGGTACATGAGCAGTTCTTC,CASSVGEREVHEQFF,TRBD2,NA,TRBV9,TRBJ2-1
TGCGCCAGCAGTGAGTCTCGGACTAGCTCCTACGAGCAGTACTTC,CASSESRTSSYEQYF,TRBD2,once,TRBV10-1,TRBJ2-7
TGTGCCAGCAGTCGACCCAGGGGGGAGCTGTTTTTT,CASSRPRGELFF,NA,NA,TRBV2,TRBJ2-2
TGTGCCAGCAGCTTAGTAATCACAGATACGCAGTATTTT,CASSLVITDTQYF,NA,NA,TRBV7-2,TRBJ2-3
TGTGCCAGCAGCTCCCGGACTAGCGGTGTTCACAATGAGCAGTTCTTC,CASSSRTSGVHNEQFF,TRBD2,NA,TRBV7-9,TRBJ2-1
TGTGCCAGTAGTTCAAGAATGGCGCACCGAGGGAACATTCAGTACTTC,CASSSRMAHRGNIQYF,NA,NA,TRBV19,TRBJ2-4
TGTGCCAGTAGTATGGTACAACGATTCTATGGCTACACCTTC,CASSMVQRFYGYTF,NA,few,TRBV19,TRBJ1-2
TGTGCCAGCAGTCAACCGGGACTAGCGGTATACAATGAGCAGTTCTTC,CASSQPGLAVYNEQFF,TRBD2,NA,TRBV28,TRBJ2-1
TGCGCCAGCAGCCAGACAGGGGATACCTACGAGCAGTACTTC,CASSQTGDTYEQYF,TRBD1,NA,TRBV5-1,TRBJ2-7
TGTGCCAGCAGTTTAGGGCAGGGGGCGCGAGGCTACACCTTC,CASSLGQGARGYTF,TRBD1,NA,TRBV6-5,TRBJ1-2
TGTGCCAGCAGTCCCTCTTCGGACAGGGGGATTAGGAAGACCCAGTACTTC,CASSPSSDRGIRKTQYF,TRBD1,NA,TRBV28,TRBJ2-5
TGCGCCAGCAGCTTGGACGGACAGGGAGGCGAGCAGTACTTC,CASSLDGQGGEQYF,TRBD1,NA,TRBV5-1,TRBJ2-7
TGTGCCACCCTGACAGGGCGCTACGGCACTGAAGCTTTCTTT,CATLTGRYGTEAFF,TRBD1,NA,TRBV15,TRBJ1-1
TGTGCCAGCAGGCCCGGACTTAACTATGGCTACACCTTC,CASRPGLNYGYTF,NA,NA,TRBV28,TRBJ1-2
TGTGCCAGCAGCTTGACCGGGACAGGGATCCACGAGCAGTACTTC,CASSLTGTGIHEQYF,TRBD1,NA,TRBV5-8,TRBJ2-7
TGTGCCAGCAGCCCGACAGGCTCTGGAAACACCATATATTTT,CASSPTGSGNTIYF,NA,once,TRBV28,TRBJ1-3
TGTGCCAGCGCTAGCGGGGGCACAGATACGCAGTATTTT,CASASGGTDTQYF,TRBD2,NA,TRBV6-4,TRBJ2-3
TGTGCCAGCAGCTTAGGGGGAGCCGGCTACACCTTC,CASSLGGAGYTF,NA,NA,TRBV7-9,TRBJ1-2
TGCAGCGTTCAGGGGGTTGAAGCTTTCTTT,CSVQGVEAFF,TRBD1,NA,TRBV29-1,TRBJ1-1
TGTGCCAGCAGCTTGGAGCGGACCTCCTACGAGCAGTACTTC,CASSLERTSYEQYF,NA,NA,TRBV5-4,TRBJ2-7
TGCAGCGTTGAATTGCCGAGGACAGCTGGAAACACCATATATTTT,CSVELPRTAGNTIYF,NA,NA,TRBV29-1,TRBJ1-3